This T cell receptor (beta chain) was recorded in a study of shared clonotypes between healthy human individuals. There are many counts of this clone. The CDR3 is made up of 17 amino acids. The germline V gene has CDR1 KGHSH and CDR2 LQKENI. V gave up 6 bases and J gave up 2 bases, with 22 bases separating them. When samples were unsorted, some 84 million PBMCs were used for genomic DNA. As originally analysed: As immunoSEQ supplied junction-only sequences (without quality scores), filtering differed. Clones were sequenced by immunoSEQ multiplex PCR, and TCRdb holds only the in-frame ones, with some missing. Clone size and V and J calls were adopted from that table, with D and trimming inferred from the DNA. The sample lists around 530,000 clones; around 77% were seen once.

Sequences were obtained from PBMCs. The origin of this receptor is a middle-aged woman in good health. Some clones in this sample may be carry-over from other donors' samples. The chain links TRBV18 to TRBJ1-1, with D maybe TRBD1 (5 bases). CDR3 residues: CASSPTGAGPTNTEAFF. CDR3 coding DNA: TGTGCCAGCTCCCCCACCGGGGCCGGGCCGACAAACACTGAAGCTTTCTTT.